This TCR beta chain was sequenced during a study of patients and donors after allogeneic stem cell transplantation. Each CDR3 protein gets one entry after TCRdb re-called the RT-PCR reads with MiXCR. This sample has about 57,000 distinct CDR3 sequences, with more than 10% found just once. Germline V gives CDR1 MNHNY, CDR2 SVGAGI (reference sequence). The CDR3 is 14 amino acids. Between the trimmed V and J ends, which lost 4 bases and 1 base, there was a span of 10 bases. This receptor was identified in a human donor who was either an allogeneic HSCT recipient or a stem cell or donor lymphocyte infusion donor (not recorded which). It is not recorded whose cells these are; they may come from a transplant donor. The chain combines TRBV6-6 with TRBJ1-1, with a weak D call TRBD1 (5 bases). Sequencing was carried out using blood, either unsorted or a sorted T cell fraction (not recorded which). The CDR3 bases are TGTGCCAGCAGTTGGGACGGGCCGAACACTGAAGCTTTCTTT. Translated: CASSWDGPNTEAFF.